Shown below are 5 T cell receptor beta chains from a single sample sequenced in a study of OX40 agonist ivuxolimab in advanced cancers. Libraries were prepared by immunoSEQ multiplex PCR; TCRdb keeps only in-frame clonotypes and omits some of them. The sample includes roughly 67,000 clones, approximately 92% seen only once; the top ten take about 9.1%. The source material was CD4+ or CD8+ T cells sorted from blood, sampled in a trial of the OX40 agonist ivuxolimab. Receptor source: an adult with an advanced solid tumor such as melanoma, head and neck, liver or kidney cancer.

This clone was seen just once. V is TRBV5-1 and J is TRBJ2-5; 15 bases agree with TRBD2. Germline CDR1 reads SGHRS; CDR2 reads YFSETQ. The CDR3 covers 18 residues. The V gene end was trimmed by 5 bases and the J gene end by 2 bases; junction bases not matched to a gene: 10. CDR3 coding DNA: TGCGCCAGCAGATCCGGACTAGCGGGGGGGCGATGGCAAGAGACCCAGTACTTC. Its protein is CASRSGLAGGRWQETQYF.

The rearrangement links TRBV4-1 to TRBJ1-2; D perhaps matches TRBD1 (5 bases). CDR1 MGHRA and CDR2 YSYEKL come from the germline V gene. The CDR3 covers 15 residues. The germline V and J ends were trimmed by 6 bases and 6 bases, with 20 bases remaining between them. The CDR3: CASSPRLGAPDGYTF. The CDR3 DNA is TGCGCCAGCAGTCCCCGCCTAGGGGCTCCAGATGGCTACACCTTC.

This chain joins TRBV4-1 and TRBJ2-7; D gene uncertain. V was trimmed by 0 bases and J by 2 bases, leaving 11 bases between them. This CDR3 has 15 amino acids. CDR1 is MGHRA, CDR2 YSYEKL, per germline. In nucleotides, the CDR3 is TGCGCCAGCAGCCAAGATTACGGGTTAACCTACGAGCAGTACTTC. Residues: CASSQDYGLTYEQYF.

The genes are TRBV5-5 and TRBJ1-5; 9 nucleotides agree with TRBD1. Trimming removed 4 bases from V and 4 bases from J; junction bases left unmatched: 6. This CDR3 has 15 amino acids. Germline V CDR1 and CDR2: SGHKS, YYEKEE (reference sequence). Here the CDR3 reads CASSPGQGRNQPQHF. CDR3 nucleotides: TGTGCCAGCAGCCCCGGACAGGGGAGAAATCAGCCCCAGCATTTT.

Remarks on this clone: No conserved phenylalanine or tryptophan ends this CDR3, so it is likely a read error. It is unclear where the CDR3 begins or ends on the DNA, so no DNA is shown, and the CDR3 is as TCRdb lists it. The chain carries TRBV21-1 and TRBJ1-3. TRBV21-1 is shown as a pseudogene. From its first to its last residue, the CDR3 has 15 amino acids. This CDR3 is CASSKGQPILYTIYS.